This TCR beta chain was captured by sequencing in a study of T-cell memory formation after mild COVID-19 (dated by TCRdb to about 2021). Turning to the overall study: TCR sequence clusters from the two donors were found to be largely donor specific. Longitudinal TCRalpha and TCRbeta repertoire sequencing tracked T-cell clones expanding and contracting after mild COVID-19 in a couple of donors. The cohort comprised two young, previously healthy adult volunteers, one female and one male. Overall results and qualifications from the work: Contracting CD4+ clones were found mainly in CM and EM memory subsets, while CD8+ clones were enriched in EMRA. Whether the second-wave clones peaking on day 37 were SARS-CoV-2 specific was not confirmed. Clones contracting from day 15 to 85 had balanced CD4/CD8 phenotypes, while a second wave expanding from day 15 to 37 was biased towards CD4+. The study included only two mild cases, and larger cohorts that include severe cases with pre-infection samples were judged to be necessary. Some responding clones were detected in pre-infection memory, suggesting pre-existing cross-reactive memory T cells joined the SARS-CoV-2 response.

Ficoll-Paque density gradient centrifugation was the method used to isolate PBMCs. Data came from an Illumina NovaSeq 6000. Using 5'RACE with constant-segment primers, TCRalpha and TCRbeta cDNA libraries were constructed, with sample barcodes and unique molecular identifiers added in the process. RNA was extracted from every sample with Trizol reagent. Libraries were amplified in two PCR steps, with a second sample barcode and Illumina TruSeq adapters added in the second step. The libraries were sequenced on an Illumina NovaSeq using 2 x 150 bp paired-end reads. The published analysis was carried out like this. Reads were demultiplexed and collapsed into UMI-guided consensus sequences with migec v1.2.7. Using mixcr v2.1.11, the UMI consensuses were aligned to TRA and TRB V and J templates and assembled into clonotypes. Clonotypes were classified as expanded or contracted when called significant by both edgeR and NoisET, with noise models trained on biological replicates. edgeR calls used a false discovery rate-adjusted p below 0.01 and a log2 fold-change threshold of 1. As an exploratory analysis of dynamics, PCA with hierarchical clustering was applied to max-normalized trajectories of the 1000 most abundant clonotypes. Separately sequenced CD4+ and CD8+ repertoires were used to assign a CD4 or CD8 phenotype to each responding clone. TCRdb's own reprocessing of the public reads used fastp at Q25 and MiXCR and kept productive beta chains. CDR3 protein duplicates are merged, each entry listing the most common genes and DNA. The authors' filters were not applied to this entry. The sample yields more than 450,000 distinct CDR3 sequences; roughly 18% were counted once. The ten most abundant clones make up around 12% of the sample.

Counted from cysteine to phenylalanine, this CDR3 has 14 amino acids. The sequence is cut down to CDR3 DNA, 42 bases in frame from base 1. CDR1 SEHNR and CDR2 FQNEAQ were looked up in the germline V gene (reference sequence). V is pruned by 5 bases and J by 9 bases, leaving 7 bases of the junction without a gene match. This clonotype has just a few counts. The clone's antigen remains unknown. Base qualities are not at hand, and no much larger clone is one base apart. This receptor was identified in an adult woman who had mild COVID-19 (a few samples of this study predate the infection). The sample titles of this study are shuffled in the database, so cell type and time point are left out; the donor was told from shared clones. The sequencing sample was made of PBMCs or a T cell subset sorted from them (not recorded which). The chain joins TRBV7-9 to TRBJ1-6, with 7 bases in between that match TRBD1. The nucleotides read TGTGCCAGCAGCCCCCGGACAGGCTCTTCACCCCTCCACTTT. Translated, it reads CASSPRTGSSPLHF. Beyond the CDR3, the reference TRBV7-9 and TRBJ1-6 genes provide the residues; the full variable domain reads: DTGVSQNPRHKITKRGQNVTFRCDPISEHNRLYWYRQTLGQGPEFLTYFQNEAQLEKSRLLSDRFSAERPKGSFSTLEIQRTEQGDSAMYLCASSPRTGSSPLHFGNGTRLTVT.